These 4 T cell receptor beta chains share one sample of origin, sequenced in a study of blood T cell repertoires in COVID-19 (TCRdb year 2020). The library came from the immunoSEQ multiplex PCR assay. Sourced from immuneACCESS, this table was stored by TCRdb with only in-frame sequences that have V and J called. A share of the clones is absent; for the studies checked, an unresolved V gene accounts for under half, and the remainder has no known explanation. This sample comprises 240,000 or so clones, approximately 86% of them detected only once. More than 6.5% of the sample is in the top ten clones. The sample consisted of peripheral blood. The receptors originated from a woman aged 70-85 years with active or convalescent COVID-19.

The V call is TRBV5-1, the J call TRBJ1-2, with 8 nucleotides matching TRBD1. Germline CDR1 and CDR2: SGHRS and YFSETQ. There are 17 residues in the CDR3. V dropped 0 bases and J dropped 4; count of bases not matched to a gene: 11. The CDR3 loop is CASSLGGDRSFGYGYTF. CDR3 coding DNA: TGCGCCAGCAGCTTGGGCGGGGACAGGAGTTTTGGCTATGGCTACACCTTC. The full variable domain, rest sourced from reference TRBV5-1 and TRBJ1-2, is KAGVTQTPRYLIKTRGQQVTLSCSPISGHRSVSWYQQTPGQGLQFLFEYFSETQRNKGNFPGRFSGRQFSNSRSEMNVSTLELGDSALYLCASSLGGDRSFGYGYTFGSGTRLTVV.

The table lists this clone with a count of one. DNA of the CDR3: TGTGCCAGCAGCGGGGGTCGCGGGGCCCAAAACACCATATATTTT. This sequence encodes CASSGGRGAQNTIYF. The rearrangement links TRBV5-4 to TRBJ1-3, with D perhaps matching TRBD1 (5 bases). This CDR3 contains 15 residues. V was pared by 4 bases and J by 6 bases, with 17 bases between. The germline gives CDR1 SGHNT, CDR2 YYREEE (reference sequence).

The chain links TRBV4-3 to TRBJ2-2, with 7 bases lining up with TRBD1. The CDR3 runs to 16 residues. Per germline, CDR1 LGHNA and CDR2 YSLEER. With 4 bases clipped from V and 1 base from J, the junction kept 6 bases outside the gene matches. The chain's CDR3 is CASSRDRVGNTGELFF. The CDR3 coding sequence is TGCGCCAGCAGCCGCGACAGGGTAGGGAACACCGGGGAGCTGTTTTTT.

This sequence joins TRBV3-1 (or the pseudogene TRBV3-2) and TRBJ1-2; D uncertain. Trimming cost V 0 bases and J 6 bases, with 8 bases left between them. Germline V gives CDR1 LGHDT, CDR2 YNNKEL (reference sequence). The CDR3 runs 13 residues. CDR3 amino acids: CASSQESRNGYTF. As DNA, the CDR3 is TGTGCCAGCAGCCAAGAAAGTAGAAATGGCTACACCTTC.